There are a few counts of the clone carrying this TCR beta chain. In the original processing: It was from reference gene primer amplification that nucleated cell counts were estimated. Sequenced by immunoSEQ multiplex PCR; TCRdb stores in-frame clones only, minus some. V, J and clone size derive from that table, while D and trimming were established from the DNA sequence. The sample lists nearly 100,000 clones; approximately 84% were seen once. This sample was included in a study of blood T cell repertoires in COVID-19. Study-wide background: Acute-phase and convalescent COVID-19 samples originated in the United States, Italy and Spain. PBMCs, B-cell-depleted T cells, or T cells provided the cDNA or gDNA that made up the material.

Germline lookup yields CDR1 PRHDT and CDR2 FYEKMQ (reference sequence). There are 15 residues in the CDR3. Trimming took 0 bases from V and 5 from J, leaving 10 bases between them. The clonotype originates from a woman aged 55-70 years with acute or convalescent COVID-19. This chain links TRBV13 with TRBJ1-4; tentatively, D is TRBD1 (5 bases). Specimen: peripheral blood. DNA for the CDR3: TGTGCCAGCAGCTTAGGAAGGGACTTGAATGAAAAACTGTTTTTT. Translated: CASSLGRDLNEKLFF.